This is a list of T cell receptor beta chains from one sample in a study of T cell responses to AZD1222 COVID-19 vaccine. Sequenced by immunoSEQ multiplex PCR; TCRdb stores in-frame clones only, minus some. Of 120,000 to 150,000 clones listed, about 86% are singletons. The sample here was peripheral blood, taken 28 days after the second AZD1222 dose. All receptors derive from an adult who received the AZD1222 COVID-19 vaccine. CDR3s leave out the opening cysteine and the closing phenylalanine or tryptophan.

V,J,CDR3
TRBV30,TRBJ1-1,AWSYYRDGRTEAF
TRBV6-5,TRBJ2-1,ASSYSNLGNEQF
TRBV27,TRBJ2-1,ASSSPFGSSSYNEQF
TRBV7-9,TRBJ2-7,ASSLARSGPSYEQY
TRBV18,TRBJ1-1,ASSPRVLGTGDTEAF
TRBV6-5,TRBJ1-2,ASRIAGTGAYGYT
TRBV5-8,TRBJ2-2,ASGPWGMNTGELF
TRBV18,TRBJ2-3,ASSPPLGTDTQY
TRBV20-1,TRBJ1-6,SASFRRDFYNSPLH
TRBV13,TRBJ2-5,ASSRQGSGETQY
TRBV13,TRBJ2-5,ASSTRGALQETQY
TRBV10-3,TRBJ2-7,AIQTLGNEQY
TRBV7-9,TRBJ2-7,ASSDGQVYEQY
TRBV19,TRBJ2-7,ASSWANSYEQY
TRBV18,TRBJ2-5,ASSPPGQETQY